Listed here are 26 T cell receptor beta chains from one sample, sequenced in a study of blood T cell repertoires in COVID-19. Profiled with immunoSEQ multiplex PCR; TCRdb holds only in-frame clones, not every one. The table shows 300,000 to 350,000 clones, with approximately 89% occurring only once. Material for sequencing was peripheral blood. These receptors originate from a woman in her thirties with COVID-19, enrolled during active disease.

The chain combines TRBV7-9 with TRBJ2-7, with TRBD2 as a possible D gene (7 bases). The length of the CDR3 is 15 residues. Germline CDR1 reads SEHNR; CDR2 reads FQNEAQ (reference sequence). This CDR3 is CAIAGAGSFSYEQYF. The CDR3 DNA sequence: TGTGCTATCGCGGGGGCAGGATCTTTTTCCTACGAGCAGTACTTC.

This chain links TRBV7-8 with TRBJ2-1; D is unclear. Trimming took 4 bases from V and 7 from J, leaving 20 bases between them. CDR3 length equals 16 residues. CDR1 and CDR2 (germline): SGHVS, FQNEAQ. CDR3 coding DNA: TGTGCCAGCAGCTCTCTATACGACGGAGCAGCTAATGAGCAGTTCTTC. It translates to CASSSLYDGAANEQFF.

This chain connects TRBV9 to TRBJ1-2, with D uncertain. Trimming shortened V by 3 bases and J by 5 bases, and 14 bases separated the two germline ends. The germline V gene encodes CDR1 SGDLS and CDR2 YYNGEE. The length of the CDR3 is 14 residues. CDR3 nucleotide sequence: TGTGCCAGCAGCGCGAGTCGAGGTCTATATGGCTACACCTTC. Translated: CASSASRGLYGYTF.

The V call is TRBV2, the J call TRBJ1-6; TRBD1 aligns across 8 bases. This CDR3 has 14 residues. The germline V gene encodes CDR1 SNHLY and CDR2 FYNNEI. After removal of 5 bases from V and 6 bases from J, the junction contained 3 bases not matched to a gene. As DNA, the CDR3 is TGTGCCAGCAGTCGGGACAGGATTAATTCACCCCTCCACTTT. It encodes CASSRDRINSPLHF.

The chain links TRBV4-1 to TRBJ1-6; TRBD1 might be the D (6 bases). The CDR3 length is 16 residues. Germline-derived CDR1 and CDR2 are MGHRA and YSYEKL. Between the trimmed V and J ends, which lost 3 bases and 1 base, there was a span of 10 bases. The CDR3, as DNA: TGCGCCAGCAGCCAGGCTACAGGGTCCTATAATTCACCCCTCCACTTT. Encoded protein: CASSQATGSYNSPLHF.

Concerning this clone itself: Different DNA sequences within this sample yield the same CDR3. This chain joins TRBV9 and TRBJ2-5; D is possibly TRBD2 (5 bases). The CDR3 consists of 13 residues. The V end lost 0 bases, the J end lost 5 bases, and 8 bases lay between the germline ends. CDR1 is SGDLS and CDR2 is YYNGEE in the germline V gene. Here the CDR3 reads CASSVDRGETQYF. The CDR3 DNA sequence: TGTGCCAGCAGCGTAGATAGAGGGGAGACCCAGTACTTC.

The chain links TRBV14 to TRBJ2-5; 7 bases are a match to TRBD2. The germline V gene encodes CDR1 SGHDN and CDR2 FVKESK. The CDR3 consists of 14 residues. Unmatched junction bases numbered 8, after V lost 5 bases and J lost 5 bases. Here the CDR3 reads CASSGPWGGETQYF. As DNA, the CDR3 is TGTGCCAGCAGCGGTCCTTGGGGGGGTGAGACCCAGTACTTC.

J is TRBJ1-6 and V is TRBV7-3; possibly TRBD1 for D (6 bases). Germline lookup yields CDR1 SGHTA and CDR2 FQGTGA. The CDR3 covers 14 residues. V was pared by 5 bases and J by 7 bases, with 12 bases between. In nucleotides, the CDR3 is TGTGCCAGCAGCCCCGGGACAACCAATTCACCCCTCCACTTT. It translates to CASSPGTTNSPLHF.

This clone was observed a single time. The CDR3 bases are TGCAGTGCTAGTTTAGGGGTCGGACCCAAAAACATTCAGTACTTC. Protein sequence: CSASLGVGPKNIQYF. The chain has TRBV20-1 and TRBJ2-4; a weak D match, TRBD1 (5 bases). The CDR3 consists of 15 residues. Per the germline V gene, CDR1 is DFQATT and CDR2 is SNEGSKA (reference sequence). Trimming took off 3 bases at V and 2 bases at J, with 14 bases between the two ends.

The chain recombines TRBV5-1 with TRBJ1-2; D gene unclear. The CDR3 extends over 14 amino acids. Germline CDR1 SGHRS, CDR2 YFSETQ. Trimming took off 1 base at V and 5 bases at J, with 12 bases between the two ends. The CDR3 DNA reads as TGCGCCAGCAGCTTGAATTTTGGAGGGTATGGCTACACCTTC. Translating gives CASSLNFGGYGYTF.

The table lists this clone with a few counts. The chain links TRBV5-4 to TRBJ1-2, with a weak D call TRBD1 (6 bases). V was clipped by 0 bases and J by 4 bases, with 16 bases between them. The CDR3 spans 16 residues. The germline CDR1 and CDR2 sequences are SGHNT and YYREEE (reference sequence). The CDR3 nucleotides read TGTGCCAGCAGCTTGGGAACAGGGTTGAGGGCCTATGGCTACACCTTC. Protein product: CASSLGTGLRAYGYTF.

The CDR3 coding sequence is TGTGCCAGCAGCTTCGCAGGGGGCTACAATGAGCAGTTCTTC. Protein: CASSFAGGYNEQFF. The rearrangement links TRBV11-3 to TRBJ2-1; 7 bases agree with TRBD1. Trimming at V came to 3 bases and at J to 3 bases, leaving 2 bases not matched to a gene. CDR1 is SGHNT and CDR2 is YENEEA in the germline V gene. The CDR3 consists of 14 residues.

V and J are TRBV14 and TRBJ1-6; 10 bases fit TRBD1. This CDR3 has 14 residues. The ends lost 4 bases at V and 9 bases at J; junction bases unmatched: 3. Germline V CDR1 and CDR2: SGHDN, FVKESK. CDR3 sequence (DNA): TGTGCCAGCAGCCTGACAGGGGGCGGTTCACCCCTCCACTTT. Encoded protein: CASSLTGGGSPLHF.

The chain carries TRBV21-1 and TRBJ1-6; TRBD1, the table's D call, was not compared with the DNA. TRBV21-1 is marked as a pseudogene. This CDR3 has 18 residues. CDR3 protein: CASSKLRTERLYNSPLHF. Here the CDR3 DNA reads TGTGCCAGCAGCAAATTAAGGACAGAAAGACTATATAATTCACCCCTCCACTTT.

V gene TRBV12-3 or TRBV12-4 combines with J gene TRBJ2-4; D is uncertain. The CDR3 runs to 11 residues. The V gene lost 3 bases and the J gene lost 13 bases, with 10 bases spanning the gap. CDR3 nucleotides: TGTGCCAGCAGTTTTAGTAGCCAGCAGTACTTC. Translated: CASSFSSQQYF.

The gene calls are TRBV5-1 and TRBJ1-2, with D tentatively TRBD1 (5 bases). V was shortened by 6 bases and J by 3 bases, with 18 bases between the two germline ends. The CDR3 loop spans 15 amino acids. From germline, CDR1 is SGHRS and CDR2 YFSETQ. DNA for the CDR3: TGCGCCAGCACCACCGGGCAGGGTTTCCACTATGGCTACACCTTC. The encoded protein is CASTTGQGFHYGYTF.

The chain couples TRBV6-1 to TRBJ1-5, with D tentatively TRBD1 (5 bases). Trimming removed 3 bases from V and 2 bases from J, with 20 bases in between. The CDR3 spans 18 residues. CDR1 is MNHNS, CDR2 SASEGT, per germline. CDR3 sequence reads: CASSDPRGLSDGNQPQHF. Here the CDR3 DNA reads TGTGCCAGCAGTGATCCCCGGGGGTTGAGTGATGGCAATCAGCCCCAGCATTTT.

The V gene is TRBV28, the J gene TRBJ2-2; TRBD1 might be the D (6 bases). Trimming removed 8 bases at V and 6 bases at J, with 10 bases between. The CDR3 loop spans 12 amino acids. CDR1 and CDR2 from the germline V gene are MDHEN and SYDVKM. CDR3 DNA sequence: TGTGCCAGCGTCAGGGGTCCCGGGGAGCTGTTTTTT. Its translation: CASVRGPGELFF. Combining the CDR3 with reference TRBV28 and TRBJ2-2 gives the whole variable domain DVKVTQSSRYLVKRTGEKVFLECVQDMDHENMFWYRQDPGLGLRLIYFSYDVKMKEKGDIPEGYSVSREKKERFSLILESASTNQTSMYLCASVRGPGELFFGEGSRLTVL.

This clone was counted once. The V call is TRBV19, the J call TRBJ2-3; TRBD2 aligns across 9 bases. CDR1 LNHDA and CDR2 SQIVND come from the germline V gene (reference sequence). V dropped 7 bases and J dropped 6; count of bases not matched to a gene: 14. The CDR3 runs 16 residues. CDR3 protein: CASTITGTSLEDTQYF. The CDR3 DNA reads TGTGCCAGTACTATTACCGGGACTAGCTTAGAGGATACGCAGTATTTT.

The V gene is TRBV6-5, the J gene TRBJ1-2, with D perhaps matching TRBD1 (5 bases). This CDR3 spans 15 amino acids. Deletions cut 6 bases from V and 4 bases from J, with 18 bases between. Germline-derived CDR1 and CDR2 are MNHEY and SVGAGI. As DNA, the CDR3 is TGTGCCAGCAGCCGAGGGACTGCGAAGGGCTATGGCTACACCTTC. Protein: CASSRGTAKGYGYTF.

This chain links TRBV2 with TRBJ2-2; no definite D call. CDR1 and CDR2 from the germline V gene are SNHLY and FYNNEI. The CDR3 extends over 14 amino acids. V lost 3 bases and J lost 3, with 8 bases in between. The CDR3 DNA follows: TGTGCCAGCAGTGATCTCCAGGACACCGGGGAGCTGTTTTTT. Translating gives CASSDLQDTGELFF.

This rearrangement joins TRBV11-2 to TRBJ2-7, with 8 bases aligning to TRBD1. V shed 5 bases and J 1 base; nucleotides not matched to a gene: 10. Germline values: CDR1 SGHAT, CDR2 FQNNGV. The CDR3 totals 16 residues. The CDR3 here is CASSQLGQGGSYEQYF. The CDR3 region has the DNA TGTGCCAGCAGCCAACTTGGACAGGGTGGATCCTACGAGCAGTACTTC.

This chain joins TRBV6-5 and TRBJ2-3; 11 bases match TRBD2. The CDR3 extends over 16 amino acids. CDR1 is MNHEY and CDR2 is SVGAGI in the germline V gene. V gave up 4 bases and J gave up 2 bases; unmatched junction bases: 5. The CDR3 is CASSLTSGGFTDTQYF. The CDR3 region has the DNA TGTGCCAGCAGTTTAACTAGCGGGGGATTCACAGATACGCAGTATTTT.

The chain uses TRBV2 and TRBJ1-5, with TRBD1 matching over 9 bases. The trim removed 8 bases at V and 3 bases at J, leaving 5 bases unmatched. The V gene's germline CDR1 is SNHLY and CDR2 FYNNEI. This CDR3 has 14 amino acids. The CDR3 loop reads CASATGGFNQPQHF. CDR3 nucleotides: TGTGCCAGCGCGACAGGGGGGTTCAATCAGCCCCAGCATTTT.

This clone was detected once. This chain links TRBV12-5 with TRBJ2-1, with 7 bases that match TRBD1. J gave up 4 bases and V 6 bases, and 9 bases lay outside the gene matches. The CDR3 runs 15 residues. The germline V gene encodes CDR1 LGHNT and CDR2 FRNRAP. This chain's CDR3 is CASGPTGLRYNEQFF. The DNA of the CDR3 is TGTGCTAGTGGACCGACAGGGTTACGTTACAATGAGCAGTTCTTC.

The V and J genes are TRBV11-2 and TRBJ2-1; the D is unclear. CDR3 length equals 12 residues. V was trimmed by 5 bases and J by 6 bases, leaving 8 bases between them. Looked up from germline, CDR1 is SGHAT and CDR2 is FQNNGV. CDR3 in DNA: TGTGCCAGCAGCCCACCTAGCAATGAGCAGTTCTTC. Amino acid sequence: CASSPPSNEQFF. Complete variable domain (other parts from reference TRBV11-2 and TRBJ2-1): EAGVAQSPRYKIIEKRQSVAFWCNPISGHATLYWYQQILGQGPKLLIQFQNNGVVDDSQLPKDRFSAERLKGVDSTLKIQPAKLEDSAVYLCASSPPSNEQFFGPGTRLTVL.